These 17 T cell receptor beta chains share one sample of origin, sequenced in a study of blood T cell repertoires in COVID-19 (dated by TCRdb to 2020 to 2022). The library came from the immunoSEQ multiplex PCR assay. Imported from immuneACCESS, the table was reduced by TCRdb to in-frame sequences with V and J called. These copies leave out some clones; in studies compared against another copy, an unresolved V gene accounts for under half, and the cause of the remainder is not known. This sample lists under 250,000 clones; roughly 80% were detected once. The ten biggest clones cover about 5.1% of the sample. The source material was peripheral blood. The receptors originated from a woman aged 55-75 years who had recovered from COVID-19.

The chain links TRBV15 to TRBJ1-4; D may be TRBD1 (6 bases). V shed 6 bases and J shed 5 bases, with 16 bases lying between them. CDR1 and CDR2 from the germline V gene are LNHNV and YYDKDF (reference sequence). The length of the CDR3 is 15 residues. The CDR3 spells CATSGSRGPNEKLFF. The CDR3 DNA follows: TGTGCCACCAGTGGGAGCAGGGGCCCGAATGAAAAACTGTTTTTT.

The chain is built from TRBV6-2 or TRBV6-3 and TRBJ1-3; D remains unclear. CDR3 length equals 16 residues. Trimming took 2 bases from V and 1 from J, leaving 12 bases between them. Per germline, CDR1 MNHEY and CDR2 SVGEGT. In DNA form, the CDR3 reads TGTGCCAGCAGTTACAGGCTCGGCGGTTCTGGAAACACCATATATTTT. Translation gives CASSYRLGGSGNTIYF.

The V call is TRBV5-4, the J call TRBJ2-3, with TRBD1 matching over 10 bases. The CDR3 is made up of 16 amino acids. CDR1 and CDR2 (germline): SGHNT, YYREEE (reference sequence). The V segment lost 4 bases and the J segment 4 bases; nucleotides outside the gene matches: 9. CDR3 bases: TGTGCCAGCAGCCTCCGACAGGGGGCCGGTGCAGATACGCAGTATTTT. Amino acids: CASSLRQGAGADTQYF.

The chain carries TRBV4-3 and TRBJ2-3, with 10 positions matching TRBD2. V lost 1 base, J lost 2 bases, and 6 bases stayed unmatched. The CDR3 runs 17 residues. Germline CDR1 is LGHNA and CDR2 is YSLEER. Written as DNA, the CDR3 is TGCGCCAGCAGCCAAGCTGCCAGCGGGGGGGTCACAGATACGCAGTATTTT. It encodes CASSQAASGGVTDTQYF.

This clone was counted a single time. The rearrangement uses TRBV3-1 (or the pseudogene TRBV3-2) and TRBJ1-2, with D possibly TRBD1 on 5 matching bases. Germline V CDR1 and CDR2: LGHDT, YNNKEL (reference sequence). Deletions cut 1 base from V and 6 bases from J, with 6 bases between. The CDR3 covers 12 residues. The CDR3 DNA reads as TGTGCCAGCAGCCAAGTAGGGGATGGCTACACCTTC. Its protein is CASSQVGDGYTF.

The rearrangement uses TRBV5-6 and TRBJ1-4; 8 bases agree with TRBD1. This CDR3 has 15 residues. The J segment lost 4 bases and the V segment lost 2 bases, leaving 4 bases of the junction unmatched. Germline CDR1 and CDR2: SGHDT and YYEEEE. In DNA, the CDR3 is TGTGCCAGCAGCTTTTTCGACAGGGGTAATGAAAAACTGTTTTTT. Translation gives CASSFFDRGNEKLFF.

The table lists this clone with a few counts. The rearrangement uses TRBV4-2 and TRBJ1-6; weak D call: TRBD1 (6 bases). This CDR3 comprises 17 residues. Per germline, CDR1 LGHNA and CDR2 YNFKEQ. V shed 2 bases and J shed 5 bases, with 16 bases lying between them. CDR3 sequence reads: CASSQIQGQGNNSPLHF. CDR3 bases: TGTGCCAGCAGCCAAATCCAGGGGCAGGGAAATAATTCACCCCTCCACTTT.

The rearrangement uses TRBV6-5 and TRBJ1-6; D call uncertain. From germline, CDR1 is MNHEY and CDR2 SVGAGI. The CDR3 is 15 residues long. Deletions cut 6 bases from V and 3 bases from J, with 12 bases between. The CDR3 nucleotides are TGTGCCAGCAGCCCCTCGTTTGTCTATAATTCACCCCTCCACTTT. Its protein product is CASSPSFVYNSPLHF.

The chain links TRBV10-3 to TRBJ1-2, with 8 positions matching TRBD1. V shed 11 bases and J 7 bases; nucleotides not matched to a gene: 15. Germline loops: CDR1 ENHRY, CDR2 SYGVKD. CDR3 length: 14 residues. CDR3 sequence reads: CASLPGQVSSGYTF. The DNA of the CDR3 is TGTGCCTCCCTCCCGGGACAGGTTTCGAGTGGCTACACCTTC.

This clone has only one observation. This chain links TRBV2 with TRBJ2-6, with D maybe TRBD1 (5 bases). CDR1 is SNHLY, CDR2 FYNNEI, per germline. The V gene lost 7 bases and the J gene lost 4 bases, with 17 bases spanning the gap. This CDR3 contains 16 residues. This chain's CDR3 is CASIAGWGTGANVLTF. The CDR3 DNA follows: TGTGCCAGCATAGCCGGTTGGGGCACGGGGGCCAACGTCCTGACTTTC.

This chain joins TRBV27 and TRBJ1-2, with 7 bases lining up with TRBD1. The V and J ends lost 6 bases and 7 bases, in that order; junction bases with no gene match: 5. The germline V gene encodes CDR1 MNHEY and CDR2 SMNVEV (reference sequence). The CDR3 is 12 residues long. The CDR3: CASRETGPGYTF. CDR3 DNA sequence: TGTGCCAGCAGGGAGACAGGGCCTGGCTACACCTTC.

The chain combines TRBV3-1 (or the pseudogene TRBV3-2) with TRBJ1-2; D unresolved. V shed 7 bases and J shed 2 bases, with 14 bases lying between them. The germline V gene has CDR1 LGHDT and CDR2 YNNKEL (reference sequence). The CDR3 is made up of 14 amino acids. CDR3: CASTESGRNYGYTF. In nucleotides, the CDR3 is TGTGCCAGCACCGAGTCGGGGAGAAACTATGGCTACACCTTC.

The chain carries TRBV30 and TRBJ1-6, with TRBD1 matching over 7 bases. Germline V lookup: CDR1 GTSNPN, CDR2 SVGIG (reference sequence). The CDR3 loop spans 13 amino acids. J gave up 8 bases and V 4 bases, and 5 bases lay outside the gene matches. CDR3 sequence (DNA): TGTGCCTGGAACTCCAGGGGGGATTCACCCCTCCACTTT. Translated: CAWNSRGDSPLHF.

This clone was seen a few times. The V gene is TRBV27, the J gene TRBJ2-7; 8 bases align to TRBD2. V lost 5 bases and J lost 0; bases outside the gene matches: 6. Looked up from germline, CDR1 is MNHEY and CDR2 is SMNVEV (reference sequence). The length of the CDR3 is 15 residues. The chain's CDR3 is CASSGSGALSYEQYF. The CDR3 coding sequence is TGTGCCAGCAGTGGTAGCGGGGCCCTCTCCTACGAGCAGTACTTC.

The chain links TRBV6-2 or TRBV6-3 to TRBJ1-2; 9 bases match TRBD1. CDR3 length equals 14 residues. CDR1 and CDR2 from the germline V gene are MNHEY and SVGEGT. V shed 6 bases and J 6 bases; nucleotides not matched to a gene: 8. The CDR3: CASSRGDRVNGYTF. In DNA, the CDR3 is TGTGCCAGCAGCCGGGGGGACAGGGTAAATGGCTACACCTTC.

The gene calls are TRBV4-1 and TRBJ1-1, with D tentatively TRBD1 (6 bases). The V gene's germline CDR1 is MGHRA and CDR2 YSYEKL. Trimming shortened V by 0 bases and J by 5 bases, and 13 bases separated the two germline ends. The CDR3 consists of 15 residues. DNA for the CDR3: TGCGCCAGCAGCCAAGAAAAAGGGGGTGGGACTGAAGCTTTCTTT. This codes for CASSQEKGGGTEAFF.

This rearrangement joins TRBV6-1 to TRBJ2-7; tentatively, D is TRBD2 (5 bases). V lost 4 bases and J lost 5, with 21 bases in between. The CDR3 is 16 amino acids. CDR1 is MNHNS and CDR2 is SASEGT in the germline V gene. The chain's CDR3 is CASSVFRGSTRHEQYF. The CDR3 nucleotides are TGTGCCAGCAGTGTATTCCGAGGGTCTACTAGACACGAGCAGTACTTC.